This T cell receptor beta chain comes out of a study of CD8 T cells in ankylosing spondylitis. TCRdb processed the 5' RACE reads anew with MiXCR; each CDR3 protein has one entry. The sample contains around 450,000 distinct CDR3 sequences, roughly 25% of which appear only once. Concerning this clonotype: Its antigen is not known.

Study findings and constraints: A TCR beta motif of fewer than 10 highly homologous variants seemed to mark ankylosing spondylitis blood.

The sample consisted of blood, either unsorted or a sorted T cell fraction (not recorded which). The TCR was taken from a male donor with ankylosing spondylitis.

CDR3 nucleotides: TGCGCCAGCAGCTTGCGGTCAGGGGGCTCCACCGGGGAGCTGTTTTTT. Translated, it gives CASSLRSGGSTGELFF. This rearrangement joins TRBV5-1 to TRBJ2-2; 8 nucleotides align to TRBD1. Germline CDR1 and CDR2: SGHRS and YFSETQ. V was clipped by 1 base and J by 4 bases; unmatched bases: 6. The CDR3 has 16 residues.